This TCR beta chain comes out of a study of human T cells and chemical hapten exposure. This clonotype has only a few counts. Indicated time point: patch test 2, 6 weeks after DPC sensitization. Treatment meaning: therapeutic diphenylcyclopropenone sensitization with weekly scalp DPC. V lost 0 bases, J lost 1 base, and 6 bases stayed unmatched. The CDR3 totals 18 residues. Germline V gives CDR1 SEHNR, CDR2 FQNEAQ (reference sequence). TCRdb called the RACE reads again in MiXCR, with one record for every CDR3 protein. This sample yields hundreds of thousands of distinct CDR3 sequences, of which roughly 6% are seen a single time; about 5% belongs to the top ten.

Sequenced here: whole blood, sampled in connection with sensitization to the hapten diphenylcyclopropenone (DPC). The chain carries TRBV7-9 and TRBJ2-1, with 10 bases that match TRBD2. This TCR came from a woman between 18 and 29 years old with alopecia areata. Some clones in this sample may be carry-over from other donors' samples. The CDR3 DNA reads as TGTGCCAGCAGCTTAGCTGTTAGCGGGGGGTATTCCTACAATGAGCAGTTCTTC. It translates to CASSLAVSGGYSYNEQFF.